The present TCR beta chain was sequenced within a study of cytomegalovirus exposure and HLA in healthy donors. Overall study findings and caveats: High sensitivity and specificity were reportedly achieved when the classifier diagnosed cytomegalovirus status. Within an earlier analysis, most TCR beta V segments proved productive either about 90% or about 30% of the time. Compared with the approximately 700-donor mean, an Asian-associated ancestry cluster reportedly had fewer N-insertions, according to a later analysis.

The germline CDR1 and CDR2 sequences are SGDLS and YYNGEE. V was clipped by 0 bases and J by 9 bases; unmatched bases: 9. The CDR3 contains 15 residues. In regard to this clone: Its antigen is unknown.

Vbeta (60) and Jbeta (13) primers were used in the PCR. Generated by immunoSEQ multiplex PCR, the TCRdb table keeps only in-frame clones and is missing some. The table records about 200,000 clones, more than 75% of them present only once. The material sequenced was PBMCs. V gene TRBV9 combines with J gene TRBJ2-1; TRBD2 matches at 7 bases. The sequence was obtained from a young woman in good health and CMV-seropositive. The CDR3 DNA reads TGTGCCAGCAGCGTAGTTGGCGGGGGAGGAGGTGAGCAGTTCTTC. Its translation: CASSVVGGGGGEQFF.